This TCR beta chain appears in the sequencing data of a study of T cell responses to AZD1222 COVID-19 vaccine. Findings and limits, study-wide: The donor group comprised mostly white British people and more females; the analysis possibly underestimated clonal diversity.

Second-dose intervals near 4 or 12 weeks were combined. In germline, CDR1 is SGHTA, CDR2 FQGNSA. V shed 5 bases and J 5 bases; nucleotides not matched to a gene: 9. This CDR3 spans 15 amino acids. Remarks on this clone: Its antigen is unknown.

The table came from immunoSEQ multiplex PCR; TCRdb's copy has only in-frame clones and leaves some out. The table includes fewer than 30,000 clones, approximately 86% detected once. The chain links TRBV7-2 to TRBJ2-1, with TRBD1 matching 7 bases. This TCR came from an adult who received the AZD1222 COVID-19 vaccine. Sequenced here: peripheral blood, sampled 28 days after the second AZD1222 dose. The CDR3 sequence is CASSPDRDPNNEQFF. The CDR3 DNA reads TGTGCCAGCAGCCCCGACAGGGACCCCAACAATGAGCAGTTCTTC.